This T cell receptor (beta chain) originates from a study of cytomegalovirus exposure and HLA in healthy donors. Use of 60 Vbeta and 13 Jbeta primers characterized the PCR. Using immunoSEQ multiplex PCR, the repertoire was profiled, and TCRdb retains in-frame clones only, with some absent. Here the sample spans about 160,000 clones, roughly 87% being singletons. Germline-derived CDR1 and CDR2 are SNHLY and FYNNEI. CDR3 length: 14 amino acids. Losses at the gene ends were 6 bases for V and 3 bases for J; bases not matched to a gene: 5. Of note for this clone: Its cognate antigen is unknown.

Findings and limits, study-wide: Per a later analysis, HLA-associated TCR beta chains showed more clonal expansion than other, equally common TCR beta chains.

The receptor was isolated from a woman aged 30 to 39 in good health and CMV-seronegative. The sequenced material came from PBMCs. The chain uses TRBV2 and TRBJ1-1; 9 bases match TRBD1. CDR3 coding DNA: TGTGCCAGCAGAGACAGGGGGAGATACACTGAAGCTTTCTTT. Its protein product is CASRDRGRYTEAFF.